The rows below give T cell receptor beta chains drawn from one sample of a study of CD8+CD57+ T cells in acquired aplastic anemia. TCRdb re-derived calls from the reads in MiXCR, one entry per CDR3 protein. The sample has 400,000 to 500,000 distinct CDR3 sequences, around 72% seen once; the top ten hold approximately 4%. The source material was sorted CD4+, CD8+, or CD8+CD57+ T cells (not recorded which) from PBMCs. All receptors derive from a human donor in good health, serving as a control. Both conserved end residues are part of each CDR3. The order of the fields is J gene, clone size, V gene, D gene, CDR3 DNA, CDR3 protein. A D gene is named only where the DNA matches it firmly. Where a row states a size, it is once, few, many or the class of an expanded clone; other rows omit it.

J: TRBJ2-7; size: -; V: TRBV12-3/TRBV12-4; D: -; DNA: TGTGCCAGCAGTTTGGTGACAGGAAGCGAGCAGTACTTC; CDR3: CASSLVTGSEQYF
J: TRBJ2-7; size: -; V: TRBV9; D: -; DNA: TGTGCCAGCAGCGTCGACGAAAGACTTTCACCCCACCAGTACTTC; CDR3: CASSVDERLSPHQYF
J: TRBJ1-1; size: many; V: TRBV24-1; D: -; DNA: TGTGCCACCAGTGACTCCACGGCAGGCAAGTACACTGAAGCTTTCTTT; CDR3: CATSDSTAGKYTEAFF
J: TRBJ1-3; size: -; V: TRBV5-1; D: -; DNA: TGCGCCAGCAGCCCGTCGGGGTATAACATATATTTT; CDR3: CASSPSGYNIYF
J: TRBJ2-7; size: once; V: TRBV7-2; D: -; DNA: TGTGCCAGCAGCTTAGCCGGCAACTACGAGGAGTACTTC; CDR3: CASSLAGNYEEYF
J: TRBJ2-5; size: -; V: TRBV12-3/TRBV12-4; D: TRBD2; DNA: TGTGCCAGCATTTGGACTAGTTGGGAGACCCAGTACTTC; CDR3: CASIWTSWETQYF
J: TRBJ1-5; size: -; V: TRBV7-3; D: -; DNA: TGTGCCAGCAGCCTCCCAGAGACAACGGATATGCAGCATTTT; CDR3: CASSLPETTDMQHF
J: TRBJ1-4; size: -; V: TRBV15; D: -; DNA: TGTGCCACCAGCAGAGGGGGTGCAGGGTCTAATGGAAAGCTGTTTTTT; CDR3: CATSRGGAGSNGKLFF
J: TRBJ1-2; size: -; V: TRBV5-1; D: TRBD1; DNA: TGCGCCAGCAGCACAGACAGGGGACGATATGGCTACACCTTC; CDR3: CASSTDRGRYGYTF
J: TRBJ1-2; size: many; V: TRBV19; D: TRBD1; DNA: TGTGCCAGTAGTCTCCGGGACAGAGGCTATGGCTACACCTTC; CDR3: CASSLRDRGYGYTF
J: TRBJ1-3; size: many; V: TRBV10-3; D: -; DNA: TGTGCCATCAGTGACGAAGGGGCCTACTCTGGAAACACCATATATTTT; CDR3: CAISDEGAYSGNTIYF
J: TRBJ1-1; size: -; V: TRBV6-2/TRBV6-3; D: TRBD1; DNA: TGTGCCAGCAGTTATGGGGACAGGGCGGGGACTGAAGCTTTCTTT; CDR3: CASSYGDRAGTEAFF
J: TRBJ2-1; size: -; V: TRBV29-1; D: -; DNA: TGCGCCAGCAGCCACGGGATCAGAGAAGGTGAGCAGTTCTTC; CDR3: CASSHGIREGEQFF
J: TRBJ1-1; size: once; V: TRBV7-2; D: -; DNA: TGTGCCAGCAGCTTAGTCCCGAGCATGAACACTGAAGCTTTCTTT; CDR3: CASSLVPSMNTEAFF
J: TRBJ2-3; size: -; V: TRBV2; D: TRBD2; DNA: TGTGCCAGCAACCCTAGCGGGGTCACTGATACCCAGTATTTT; CDR3: CASNPSGVTDTQYF
J: TRBJ2-1; size: -; V: TRBV20-1; D: -; DNA: TGCAGTGCTAAGACGGGGATTTACAATGAGCAGTTCTTC; CDR3: CSAKTGIYNEQFF
J: TRBJ1-5; size: -; V: TRBV9; D: -; DNA: TGTGCCAGCACAACACAGGGAGGGGATGGCTACACCTTT; CDR3: CASTTQGGDGYTF